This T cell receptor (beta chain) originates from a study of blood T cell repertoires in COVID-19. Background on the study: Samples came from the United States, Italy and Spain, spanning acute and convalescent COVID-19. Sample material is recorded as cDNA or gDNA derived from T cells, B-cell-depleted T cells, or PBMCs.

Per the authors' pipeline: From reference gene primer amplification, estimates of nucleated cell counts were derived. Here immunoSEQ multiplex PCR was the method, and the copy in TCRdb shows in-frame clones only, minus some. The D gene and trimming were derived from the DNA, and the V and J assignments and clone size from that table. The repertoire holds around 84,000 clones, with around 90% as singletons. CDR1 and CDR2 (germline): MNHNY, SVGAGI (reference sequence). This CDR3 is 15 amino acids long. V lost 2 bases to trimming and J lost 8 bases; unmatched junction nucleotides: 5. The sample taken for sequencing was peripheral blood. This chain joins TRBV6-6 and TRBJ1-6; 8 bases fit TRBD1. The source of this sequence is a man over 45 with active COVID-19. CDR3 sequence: CASSYHRGEDSPLHF. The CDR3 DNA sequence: TGTGCCAGCAGTTACCACAGGGGGGAGGATTCACCCCTCCACTTT.